This TCR beta chain originates from a study of somatic mutations in cytotoxic T cells in rheumatoid arthritis. CDR1 and CDR2 (germline): MNHEY, SVGAGI. This CDR3 has 15 amino acids. V lost 5 bases and J lost 3, with 16 bases in between. Only in-frame clones appear in the TCRdb table, and some are missing; sequencing was by immunoSEQ multiplex PCR. The sample consists of roughly 20,000 clones, around 63% of them appearing once. This TCR derives from an adult with rheumatoid arthritis. The specimen was CD8+ T cells sorted from blood. The chain has TRBV6-5 and TRBJ1-2; a possible D gene is TRBD1 (6 bases). In DNA, the CDR3 is TGTGCCAGCAGTACCGTTCGGGGGCGCGACTATGGCTACACCTTC. Its protein product is CASSTVRGRDYGYTF.